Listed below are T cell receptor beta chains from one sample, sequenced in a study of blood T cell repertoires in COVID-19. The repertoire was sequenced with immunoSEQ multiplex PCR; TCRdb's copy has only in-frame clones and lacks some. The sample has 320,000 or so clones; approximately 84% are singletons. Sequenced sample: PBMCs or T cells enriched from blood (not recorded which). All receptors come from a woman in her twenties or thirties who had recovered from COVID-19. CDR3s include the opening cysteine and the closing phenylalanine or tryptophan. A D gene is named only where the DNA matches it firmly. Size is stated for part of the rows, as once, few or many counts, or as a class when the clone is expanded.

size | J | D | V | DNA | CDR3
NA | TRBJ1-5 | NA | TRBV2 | TGTGCCAGCAGCGCCGGCCAACGGGTTTTTGGTAGCAATCAGCCCCAGCATTTT | CASSAGQRVFGSNQPQHF
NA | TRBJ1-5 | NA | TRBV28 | TGTGCCAGCAATGGGGGGGACAACGCCGCGCCCCAGCATTTT | CASNGGDNAAPQHF
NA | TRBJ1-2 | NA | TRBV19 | TGTGCCAGTAGTATAGACCCCATCTTCCGCGGGATTCGTCAGGGTAGGTTTGGCTACACCTTC | CASSIDPIFRGIRQGRFGYTF
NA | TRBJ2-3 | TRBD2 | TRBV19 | TGTGCCAGTAGTATAGTACCAGCGGGGGTAATCACAGATACGCAGTATTTT | CASSIVPAGVITDTQYF
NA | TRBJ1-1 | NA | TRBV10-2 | TGCGCCAGCAGTGAAACAGGGAAGGTAGCTGAAGCTTTCTTT | CASSETGKVAEAFF
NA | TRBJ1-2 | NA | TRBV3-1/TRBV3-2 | TGTGCCAGCAGCCATGGGGGGGCGCGGGACTATGGCTACACCTTC | CASSHGGARDYGYTF
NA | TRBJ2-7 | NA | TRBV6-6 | TGTGCCAGCAGTTACTGGCAGGACGAGCAGTACTTC | CASSYWQDEQYF
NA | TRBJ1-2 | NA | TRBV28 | TGTGCCAGCCGCCCGACAGGCTCTAACTATGGCTACACCTTC | CASRPTGSNYGYTF
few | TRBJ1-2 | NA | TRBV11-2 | TGTGCCAGCAGCTCATACTCAGGGTATAAAGGCTACACCTTC | CASSSYSGYKGYTF
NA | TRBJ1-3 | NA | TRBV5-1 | TGCGCCAGCAGCTCTACCTCGGGAACCAGCTCTGGAAACACCATATATTTT | CASSSTSGTSSGNTIYF
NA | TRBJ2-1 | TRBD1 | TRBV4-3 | TGCGCCAGCAGCCAGAGGACAGGGAACTCCTACAATGAGCAGTTCTTC | CASSQRTGNSYNEQFF
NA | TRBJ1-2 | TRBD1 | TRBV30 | TGTGCCTGGAAAATGGGACAGGGAGAAGACTACACCTTC | CAWKMGQGEDYTF
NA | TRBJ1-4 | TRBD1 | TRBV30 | TGTGCCTGGAGTGGGACAGGGGGGGAAAAACTGTTTTTT | CAWSGTGGEKLFF
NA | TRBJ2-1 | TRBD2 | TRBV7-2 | TGTGCCAGCAGCTTAGCGCCTGGCGGGGGGTTAAATGAGCAGTTCTTC | CASSLAPGGGLNEQFF
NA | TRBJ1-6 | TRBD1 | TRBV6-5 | TGTGCCAGCAGTACGGGACAGACTAATTCACCCCTCCACTTT | CASSTGQTNSPLHF
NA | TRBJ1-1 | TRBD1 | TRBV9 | TGTGCCAGCAGCCCTCCCCGACAGGGGAAGAACACTGAAGCTTTCTTT | CASSPPRQGKNTEAFF
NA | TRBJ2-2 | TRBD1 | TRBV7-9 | TGTGCCAGCAGCGTGCCGGGACAGAAGACCGGGGAGCTGTTTTTT | CASSVPGQKTGELFF
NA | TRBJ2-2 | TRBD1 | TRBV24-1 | TGTGCCACCAGTGATACGACCACCGGGACAGGGGGCTTCGGGGAGCTGTTTTTT | CATSDTTTGTGGFGELFF
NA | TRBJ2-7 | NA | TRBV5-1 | TGCGCCAGCAGCTTGGGAGACAGTCCCCCCGAGCAGTACTTC | CASSLGDSPPEQYF
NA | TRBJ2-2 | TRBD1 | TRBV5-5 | TGTGCCAGCAGCCGGACAGGGGAGAACACCGGGGAGCTGTTTTTT | CASSRTGENTGELFF
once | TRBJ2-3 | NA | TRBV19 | TGTGCCAGTGGGCCCCTTGGACACCCAATAGGCACAGATACGCAGTATTTT | CASGPLGHPIGTDTQYF
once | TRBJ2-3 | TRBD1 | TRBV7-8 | TGTGCCAGCAGCCCGGCCCCGGGACAGGGAATTGGGACAGATACGCAGTATTTT | CASSPAPGQGIGTDTQYF
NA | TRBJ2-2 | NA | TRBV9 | TGTGCCAGCAGCCCGAGGTCCAACACCGGGGAGCTGTTTTTT | CASSPRSNTGELFF
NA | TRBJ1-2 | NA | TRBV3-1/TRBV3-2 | TGTGCCAGCAGCCAAGATGAAGCTGCCTATGGCTACACCTTC | CASSQDEAAYGYTF
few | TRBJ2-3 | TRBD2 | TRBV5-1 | TGCGCCAGCAGCTTCGGACTAGCGGGGGCCGCGGGAGATACGCAGTATTTT | CASSFGLAGAAGDTQYF
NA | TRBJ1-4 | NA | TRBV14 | TGTGCCAGCAGCCAGAAAGGACAAAATGAAAAACTGTTTTTT | CASSQKGQNEKLFF
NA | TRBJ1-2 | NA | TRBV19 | TGTGCCGGCAAGACGGGATTCGATGGCTACACCTTC | CAGKTGFDGYTF
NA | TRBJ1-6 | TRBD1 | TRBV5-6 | TGTGCCAGCAGTAAGGGCAGGGGGCGGAATTCACCCCTCCACTTT | CASSKGRGRNSPLHF
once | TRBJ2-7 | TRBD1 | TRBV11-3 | TGTGCCAGCAGCAAGGGACAGCTCTACGAGCAGTACTTC | CASSKGQLYEQYF
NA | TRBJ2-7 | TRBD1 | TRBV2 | TGTGCCAGCAGTGATGGGGGACAGGGGGCCTACGAGCAGTACTTC | CASSDGGQGAYEQYF
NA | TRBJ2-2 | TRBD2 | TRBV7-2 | TGTGCCAGCAGCTTAGCAGCGGGGGGGCCCACCGGGGAGCTGTTTTTT | CASSLAAGGPTGELFF
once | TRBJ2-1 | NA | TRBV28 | TGTGCCAGCAGTCCCATTGGGGGGGGCGATGAGCAGTTCTTC | CASSPIGGGDEQFF
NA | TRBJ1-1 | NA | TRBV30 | TGTGCCTGGATAGGGGGGGCGCGTGTCACTGAAGCTTTCTTT | CAWIGGARVTEAFF
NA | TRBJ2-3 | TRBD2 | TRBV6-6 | TGTGCCAGCAGACCGGGACTAGAGGGCACAGATACGCAGTATTTT | CASRPGLEGTDTQYF
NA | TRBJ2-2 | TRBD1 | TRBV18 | TGTGCCAGCTCACCTCCGGGACAGCCCACCGGGGAGCTGTTTTTT | CASSPPGQPTGELFF
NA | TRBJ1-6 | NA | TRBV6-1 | TGTGCCAGCAGTGAAGGCCCGGGGTATAATTCACCCCTCCACTTT | CASSEGPGYNSPLHF
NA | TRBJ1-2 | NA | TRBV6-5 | TGTGCCAGCACCTCTGGGGCAGCTGCTAACTATGGCTACACCTTC | CASTSGAAANYGYTF
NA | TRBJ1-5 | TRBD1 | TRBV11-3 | TGTGCCAGCAGCTCCCACCGGACAGGGAAACTTAGCAATCAGCCCCAGCATTTT | CASSSHRTGKLSNQPQHF
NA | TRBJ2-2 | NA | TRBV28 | TGTGCCAGCAGTTTAATGAGTCTCCCTACCGGGGAGCTGTTTTTT | CASSLMSLPTGELFF
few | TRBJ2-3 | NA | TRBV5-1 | TGCGCCAGCAGCTCTAGAACTAGCACAGATACGCAGTATTTT | CASSSRTSTDTQYF
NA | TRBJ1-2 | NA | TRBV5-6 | TGTGCCAGCAGCTTTCCGGGAGGTACTTACTATGGCTACACCTTC | CASSFPGGTYYGYTF
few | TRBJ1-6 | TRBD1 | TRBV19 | TGTGCCACCTCGAGACAGGGTCGCTCACCCCTCCACTTT | CATSRQGRSPLHF
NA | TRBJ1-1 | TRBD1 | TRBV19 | TGTGCCAGTAGTATAGAGGGTCAGGGGGCAGCCACTGAAGCTTTCTTT | CASSIEGQGAATEAFF
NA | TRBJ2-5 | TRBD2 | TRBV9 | TGTGCCAGCAGCGTAGTAGCGGGGGGACCCCAAGAGACCCAGTACTTC | CASSVVAGGPQETQYF
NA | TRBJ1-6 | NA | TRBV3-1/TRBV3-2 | TGTGCCAGCAGCCAAGCCCAGGGCGATAATTCACCCCTCCACTTT | CASSQAQGDNSPLHF
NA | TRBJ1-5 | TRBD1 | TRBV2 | TGTGCCAGCAGTGGCAATCCGGACAGGGGGGATAGCAATCAGCCCCAGCATTTT | CASSGNPDRGDSNQPQHF
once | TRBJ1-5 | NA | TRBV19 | TGTGCCAGTACAAGGTCAGGGGATATCAATCAGCCCCAGCATTTT | CASTRSGDINQPQHF
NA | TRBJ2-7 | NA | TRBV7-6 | TGTGCCAGCAGCTTAAAGCAGGGCCCCTCCTACGAGCAGTACTTC | CASSLKQGPSYEQYF
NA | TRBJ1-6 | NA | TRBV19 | TGTGCCAGTAAACAGGGAAGGGCAAGGGATAATTCACCCCTCCACTTT | CASKQGRARDNSPLHF
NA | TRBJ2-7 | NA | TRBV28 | TGTGCCAGCAGTTTGTCTTGGGGCAGCCAACACTTC | CASSLSWGSQHF
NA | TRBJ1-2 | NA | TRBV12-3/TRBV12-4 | TGTGCCAGCAGTTTAGACAGGGAATATGGCTACACCTTC | CASSLDREYGYTF
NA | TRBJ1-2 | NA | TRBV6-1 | TGTGCCAGCAGTGAAAGCGGGGATGGTCTGGATGGCTACACCTTC | CASSESGDGLDGYTF
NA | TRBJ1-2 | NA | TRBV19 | TGTGCCAGTAGTATACCGGGCCCCAGGGCAGGTTATGGCTACACCTTC | CASSIPGPRAGYGYTF
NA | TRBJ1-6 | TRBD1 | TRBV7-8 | TGTGCCAGCAGCCTCGGCAGGGGGGCCCGTTCACCCCTCCACTTT | CASSLGRGARSPLHF
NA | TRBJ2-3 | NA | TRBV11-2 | TGTGCCAGCAGCTTAGATATCGGTCGAGCATCGGATACGCAGTATTTT | CASSLDIGRASDTQYF
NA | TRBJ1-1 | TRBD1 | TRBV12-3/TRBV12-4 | TGTGCCAGCACCACGGACAGGGGGGCTGAAGCTTTCTTT | CASTTDRGAEAFF
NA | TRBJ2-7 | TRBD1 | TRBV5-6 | TGTGCCAGCAGCTTAGACAGGGTCGCCTACGAGCAGTACTTC | CASSLDRVAYEQYF
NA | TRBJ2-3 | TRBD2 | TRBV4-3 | TGCGCCAGCAGCCAAGACCTAGCGGGGGCCACAGATACGCAGTATTTT | CASSQDLAGATDTQYF